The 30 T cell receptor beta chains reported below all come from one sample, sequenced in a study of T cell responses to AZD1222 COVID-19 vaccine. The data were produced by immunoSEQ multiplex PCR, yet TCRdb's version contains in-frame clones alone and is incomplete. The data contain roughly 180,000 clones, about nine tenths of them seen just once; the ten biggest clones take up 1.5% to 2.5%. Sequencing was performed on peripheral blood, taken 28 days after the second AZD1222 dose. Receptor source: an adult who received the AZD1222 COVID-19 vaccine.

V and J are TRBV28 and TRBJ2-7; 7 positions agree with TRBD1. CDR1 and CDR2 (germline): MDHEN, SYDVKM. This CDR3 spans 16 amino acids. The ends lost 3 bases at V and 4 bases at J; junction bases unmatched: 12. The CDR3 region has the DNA TGTGCCAGCAGTTTCCTTCCCGACAGGGCCGAGTACGAGCAGTACTTC. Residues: CASSFLPDRAEYEQYF. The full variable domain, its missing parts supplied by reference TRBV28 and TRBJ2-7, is DVKVTQSSRYLVKRTGEKVFLECVQDMDHENMFWYRQDPGLGLRLIYFSYDVKMKEKGDIPEGYSVSREKKERFSLILESASTNQTSMYLCASSFLPDRAEYEQYFGPGTRLTVT.

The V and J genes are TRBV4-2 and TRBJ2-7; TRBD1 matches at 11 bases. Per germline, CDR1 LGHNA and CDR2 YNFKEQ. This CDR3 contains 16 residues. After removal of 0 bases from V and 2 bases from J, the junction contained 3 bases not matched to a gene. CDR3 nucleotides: TGTGCCAGCAGCCAAGATGGGACAGGGGGAACCTACGAGCAGTACTTC. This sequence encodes CASSQDGTGGTYEQYF.

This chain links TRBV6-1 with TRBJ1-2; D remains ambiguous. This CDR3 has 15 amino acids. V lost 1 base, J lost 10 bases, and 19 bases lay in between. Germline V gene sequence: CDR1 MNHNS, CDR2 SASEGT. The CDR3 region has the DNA TGTGCCAGCAGTGAAGATGAGGGTATATCATCGGCCTACACCTTC. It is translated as CASSEDEGISSAYTF.

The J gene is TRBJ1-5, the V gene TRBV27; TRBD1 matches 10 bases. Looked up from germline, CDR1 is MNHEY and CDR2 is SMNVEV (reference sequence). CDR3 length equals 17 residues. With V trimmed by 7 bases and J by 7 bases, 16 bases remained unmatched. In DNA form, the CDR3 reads TGTGCCAGCACTAAACTAATGGGACAGGGGATGGGGCAGCCCCAGCATTTT. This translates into CASTKLMGQGMGQPQHF.

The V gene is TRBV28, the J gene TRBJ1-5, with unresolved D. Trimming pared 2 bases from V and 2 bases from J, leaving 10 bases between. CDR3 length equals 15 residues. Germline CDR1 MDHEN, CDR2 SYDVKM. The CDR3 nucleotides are TGTGCCAGCAGTTTACGTGGGTGGGGCAATCAGCCCCAGCATTTT. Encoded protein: CASSLRGWGNQPQHF.

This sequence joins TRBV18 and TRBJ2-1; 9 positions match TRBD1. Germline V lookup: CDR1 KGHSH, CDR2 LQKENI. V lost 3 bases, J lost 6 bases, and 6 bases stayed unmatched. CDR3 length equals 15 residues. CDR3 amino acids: CASSPREGQGNEQFF. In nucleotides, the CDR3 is TGTGCCAGCTCACCCCGCGAGGGACAGGGCAATGAGCAGTTCTTC. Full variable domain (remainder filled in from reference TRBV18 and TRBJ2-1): NAGVMQNPRHLVRRRGQEARLRCSPMKGHSHVYWYRQLPEEGLKFMVYLQKENIIDESGMPKERFSAEFPKEGPSILRIQQVVRGDSAAYFCASSPREGQGNEQFFGPGTRLTVL.

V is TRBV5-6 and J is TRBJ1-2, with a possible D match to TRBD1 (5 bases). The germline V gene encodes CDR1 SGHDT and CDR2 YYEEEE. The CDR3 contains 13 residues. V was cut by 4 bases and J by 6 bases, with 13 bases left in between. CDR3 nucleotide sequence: TGTGCCAGCAGCCGCAGAGGGGAACATGGCTACACCTTC. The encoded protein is CASSRRGEHGYTF.

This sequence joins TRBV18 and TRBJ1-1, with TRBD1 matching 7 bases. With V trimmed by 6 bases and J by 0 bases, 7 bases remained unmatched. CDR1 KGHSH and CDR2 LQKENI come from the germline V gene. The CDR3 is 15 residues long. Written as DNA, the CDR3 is TGTGCCAGCTCGTTGGAGGACAGGCTGAACACTGAAGCTTTCTTT. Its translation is CASSLEDRLNTEAFF.

CDR3 in amino acids: CASSPTQWTSGRAFLNEQFF. The CDR3 DNA is TGTGCCAGTAGCCCTACCCAATGGACTAGCGGGAGGGCCTTTTTGAATGAGCAGTTCTTC. J is TRBJ2-1 and V is TRBV19; 15 bases are a match to TRBD2. The germline V gene encodes CDR1 LNHDA and CDR2 SQIVND (reference sequence). CDR3 length: 20 residues. V gave up 6 bases and J gave up 7 bases; unmatched junction bases: 19.

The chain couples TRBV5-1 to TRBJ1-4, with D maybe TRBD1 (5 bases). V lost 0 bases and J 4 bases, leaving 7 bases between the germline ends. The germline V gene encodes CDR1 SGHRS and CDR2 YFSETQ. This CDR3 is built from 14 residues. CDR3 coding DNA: TGCGCCAGCAGCTTGGGTCAGGGTAATGAAAAACTGTTTTTT. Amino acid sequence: CASSLGQGNEKLFF.

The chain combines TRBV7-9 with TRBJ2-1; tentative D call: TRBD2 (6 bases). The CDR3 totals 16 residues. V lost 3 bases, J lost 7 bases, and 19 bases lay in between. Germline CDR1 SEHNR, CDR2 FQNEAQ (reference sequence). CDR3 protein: CASSFAGTQLQNEQFF. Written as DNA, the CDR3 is TGTGCCAGCAGCTTCGCGGGGACCCAGTTACAGAATGAGCAGTTCTTC.

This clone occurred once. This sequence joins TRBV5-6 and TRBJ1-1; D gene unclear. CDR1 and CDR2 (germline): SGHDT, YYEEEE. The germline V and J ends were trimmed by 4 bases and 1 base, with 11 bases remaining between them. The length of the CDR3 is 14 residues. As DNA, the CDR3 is TGTGCCAGCAGCGATCGGACTTGGAACACTGAAGCTTTCTTT. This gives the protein CASSDRTWNTEAFF.

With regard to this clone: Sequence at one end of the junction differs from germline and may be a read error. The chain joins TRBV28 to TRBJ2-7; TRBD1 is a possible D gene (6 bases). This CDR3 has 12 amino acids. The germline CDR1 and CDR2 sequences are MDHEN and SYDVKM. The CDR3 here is CATPGGWKKSHF. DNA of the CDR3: TGTGCCACCCCTGGGGGCTGGAAAAAGAGCCACTTC.

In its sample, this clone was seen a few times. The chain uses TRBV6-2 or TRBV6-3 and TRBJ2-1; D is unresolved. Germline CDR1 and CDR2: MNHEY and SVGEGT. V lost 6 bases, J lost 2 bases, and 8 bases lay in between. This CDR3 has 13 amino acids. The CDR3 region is CASSTGPYNEQFF. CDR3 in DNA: TGTGCCAGCAGCACCGGGCCCTACAATGAGCAGTTCTTC.

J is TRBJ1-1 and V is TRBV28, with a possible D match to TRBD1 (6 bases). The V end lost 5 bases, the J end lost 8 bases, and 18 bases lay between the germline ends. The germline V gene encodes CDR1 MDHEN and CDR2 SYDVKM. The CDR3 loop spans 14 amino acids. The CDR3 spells CASSPPGQMEEAFF. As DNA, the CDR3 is TGTGCCAGCAGTCCCCCTGGACAGATGGAGGAAGCTTTCTTT. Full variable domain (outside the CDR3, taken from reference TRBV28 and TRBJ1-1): DVKVTQSSRYLVKRTGEKVFLECVQDMDHENMFWYRQDPGLGLRLIYFSYDVKMKEKGDIPEGYSVSREKKERFSLILESASTNQTSMYLCASSPPGQMEEAFFGQGTRLTVV.

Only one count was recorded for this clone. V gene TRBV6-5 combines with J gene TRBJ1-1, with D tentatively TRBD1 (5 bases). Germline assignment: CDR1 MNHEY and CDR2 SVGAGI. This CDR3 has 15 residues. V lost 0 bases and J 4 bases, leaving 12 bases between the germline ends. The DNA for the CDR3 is TGTGCCAGCAGTTACTCGGAGGGGCGAGGCACTGAAGCTTTCTTT. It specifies CASSYSEGRGTEAFF.

The CDR3 sequence: CASSSRPRYGYTF. In DNA, the CDR3 is TGTGCCAGCAGCTCCCGACCGAGGTATGGCTACACCTTC. The chain recombines TRBV6-5 with TRBJ1-2; no clear D gene. The ends were cut back, 6 bases at V and 5 bases at J, with 13 bases in the middle. The CDR3 runs 13 residues. CDR1 and CDR2 from the germline V gene are MNHEY and SVGAGI.

CDR3 protein: CASSLLTGSHGELFF. CDR3 bases: TGTGCCAGCAGCTTATTAACGGGGAGTCACGGGGAGCTGTTTTTT. The gene calls are TRBV7-3 and TRBJ2-2, with D possibly being TRBD2 (5 bases). In germline, CDR1 is SGHTA, CDR2 FQGTGA. The CDR3 contains 15 residues. Trimming removed 2 bases at V and 7 bases at J, with 14 bases between.

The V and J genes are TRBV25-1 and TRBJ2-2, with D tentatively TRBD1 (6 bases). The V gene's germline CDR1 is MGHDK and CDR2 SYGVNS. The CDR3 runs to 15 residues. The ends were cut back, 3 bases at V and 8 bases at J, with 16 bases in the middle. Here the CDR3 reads CASSDPGARAGELFF. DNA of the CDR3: TGTGCCAGCAGTGATCCAGGGGCCCGTGCGGGGGAGCTGTTTTTT.

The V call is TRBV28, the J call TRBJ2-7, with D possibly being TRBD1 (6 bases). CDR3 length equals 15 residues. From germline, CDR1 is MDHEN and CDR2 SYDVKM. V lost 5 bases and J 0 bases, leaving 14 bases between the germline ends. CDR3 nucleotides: TGTGCCAGCAGTCTGGGACAAACCGACTCCTACGAGCAGTACTTC. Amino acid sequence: CASSLGQTDSYEQYF.

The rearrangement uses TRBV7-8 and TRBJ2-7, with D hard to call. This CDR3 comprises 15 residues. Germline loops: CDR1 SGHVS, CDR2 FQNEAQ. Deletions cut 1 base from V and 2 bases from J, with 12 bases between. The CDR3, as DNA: TGTGCCAGCAGCTTAGTTCGCCACAGTCCCTACGAGCAGTACTTC. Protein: CASSLVRHSPYEQYF.

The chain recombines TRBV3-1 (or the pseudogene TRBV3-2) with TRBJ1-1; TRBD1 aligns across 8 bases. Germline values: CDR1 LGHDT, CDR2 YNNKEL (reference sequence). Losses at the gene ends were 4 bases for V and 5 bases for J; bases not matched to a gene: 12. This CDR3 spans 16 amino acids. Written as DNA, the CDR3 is TGTGCCAGCAGCCTCCCCCGGGCAGGGGGCGTGACTGAAGCTTTCTTT. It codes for CASSLPRAGGVTEAFF.

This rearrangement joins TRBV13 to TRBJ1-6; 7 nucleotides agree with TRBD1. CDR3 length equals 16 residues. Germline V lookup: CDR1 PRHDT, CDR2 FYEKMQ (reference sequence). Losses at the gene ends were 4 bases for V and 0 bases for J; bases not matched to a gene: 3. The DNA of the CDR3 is TGTGCCAGCAGCTCACGACAGGGCTCCTATAATTCACCCCTCCACTTT. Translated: CASSSRQGSYNSPLHF.

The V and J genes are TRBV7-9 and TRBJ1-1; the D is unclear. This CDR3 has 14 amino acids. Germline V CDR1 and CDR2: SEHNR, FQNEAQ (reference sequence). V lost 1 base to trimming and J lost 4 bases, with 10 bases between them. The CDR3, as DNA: TGTGCCAGCAGCTTAGGTCCGGCTGGCACTGAAGCTTTCTTT. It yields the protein CASSLGPAGTEAFF.

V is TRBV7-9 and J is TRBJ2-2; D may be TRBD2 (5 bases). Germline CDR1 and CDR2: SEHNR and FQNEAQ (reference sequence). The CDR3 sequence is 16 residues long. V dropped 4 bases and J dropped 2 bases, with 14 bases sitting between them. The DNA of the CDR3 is TGTGCCAGCAGCTCCGGACTGGTGCCTAACACCGGGGAGCTGTTTTTT. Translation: CASSSGLVPNTGELFF.

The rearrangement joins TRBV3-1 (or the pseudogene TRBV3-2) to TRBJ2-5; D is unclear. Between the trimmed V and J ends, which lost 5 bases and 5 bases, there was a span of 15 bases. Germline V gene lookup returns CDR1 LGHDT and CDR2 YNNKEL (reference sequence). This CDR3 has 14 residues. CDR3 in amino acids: CASSTEGWLETQYF. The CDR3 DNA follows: TGTGCCAGCAGCACGGAAGGATGGTTGGAGACCCAGTACTTC.

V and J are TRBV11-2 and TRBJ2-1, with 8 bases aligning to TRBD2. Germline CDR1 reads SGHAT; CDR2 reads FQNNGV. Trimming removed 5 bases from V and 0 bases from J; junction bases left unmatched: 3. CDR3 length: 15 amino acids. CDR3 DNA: TGTGCCAGCAGCATAGGGACTAGCTCCTACAATGAGCAGTTCTTC. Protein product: CASSIGTSSYNEQFF.

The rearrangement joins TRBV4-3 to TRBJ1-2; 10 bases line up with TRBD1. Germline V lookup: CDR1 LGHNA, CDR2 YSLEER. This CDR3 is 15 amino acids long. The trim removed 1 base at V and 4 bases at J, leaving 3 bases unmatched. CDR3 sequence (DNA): TGCGCCAGCAGCCAAGGGGACAGGGGAATCTATGGCTACACCTTC. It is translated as CASSQGDRGIYGYTF.

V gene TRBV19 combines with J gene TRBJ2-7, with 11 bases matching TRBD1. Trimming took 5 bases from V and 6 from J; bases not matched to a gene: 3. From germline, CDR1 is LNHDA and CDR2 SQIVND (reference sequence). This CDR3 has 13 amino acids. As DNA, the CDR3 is TGTGCCAGTAGTGGGACAGGGGGTAGCGAGCAGTACTTC. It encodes CASSGTGGSEQYF.

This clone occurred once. The CDR3 nucleotides read TGCGCCAGCAGCGACACTAGCGGGGGAGGAGATACGCAGTATTTT. Protein sequence: CASSDTSGGGDTQYF. The rearrangement links TRBV4-1 to TRBJ2-3; 11 bases agree with TRBD2. The V gene end was trimmed by 5 bases and the J gene end by 5 bases; junction bases not matched to a gene: 6. CDR3 length: 15 amino acids. Germline loops: CDR1 MGHRA, CDR2 YSYEKL.